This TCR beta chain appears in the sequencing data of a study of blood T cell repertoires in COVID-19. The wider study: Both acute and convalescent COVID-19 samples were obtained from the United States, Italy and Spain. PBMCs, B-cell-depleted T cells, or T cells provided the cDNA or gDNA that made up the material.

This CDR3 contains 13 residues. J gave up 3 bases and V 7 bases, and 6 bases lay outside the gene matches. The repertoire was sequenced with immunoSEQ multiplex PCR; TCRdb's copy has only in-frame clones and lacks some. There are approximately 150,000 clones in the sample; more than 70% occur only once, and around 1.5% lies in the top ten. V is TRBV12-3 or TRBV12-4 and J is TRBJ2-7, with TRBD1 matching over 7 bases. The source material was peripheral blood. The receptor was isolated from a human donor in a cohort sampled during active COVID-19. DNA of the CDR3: TGTGCCAGCAAAAGGACAGGACTCTACGAGCAGTACTTC. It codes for CASKRTGLYEQYF.